Below are 6 T cell receptor beta chains sequenced from a single sample in a study of blood T cell repertoires in COVID-19. The data were produced by immunoSEQ multiplex PCR, yet TCRdb's version contains in-frame clones alone and is incomplete. The table lists 200,000 to 250,000 clones, 83% of them singletons. Sequencing was performed on peripheral blood. These receptors were collected from a human donor in a cohort sampled during active COVID-19.

The chain uses TRBV3-1 (or the pseudogene TRBV3-2) and TRBJ2-7, with 14 bases lining up with TRBD2. With 3 bases clipped from V and 6 bases from J, the junction kept 1 base outside the gene matches. Germline V gives CDR1 LGHDT, CDR2 YNNKEL (reference sequence). The CDR3 consists of 14 residues. The CDR3 here is CASSQTSGGGEQYF. Written as DNA, the CDR3 is TGTGCCAGCAGCCAGACTAGCGGGGGGGGCGAGCAGTACTTC.

This chain uses TRBV18 with TRBJ2-5; the D gene is possibly TRBD1 (6 bases). Germline-derived CDR1 and CDR2 are KGHSH and LQKENI. The V end lost 3 bases, the J end lost 1 base, and 9 bases lay between the germline ends. The CDR3 is 14 residues long. The CDR3 DNA reads as TGTGCCAGCTCACCGCGACAGGTCCAAGAGACCCAGTACTTC. Translating gives CASSPRQVQETQYF.

This clone was detected a few times. V and J are TRBV3-1 (or the pseudogene TRBV3-2) and TRBJ1-5; D might be TRBD1 (5 bases). From germline, CDR1 is LGHDT and CDR2 YNNKEL (reference sequence). The ends were cut back, 4 bases at V and 2 bases at J, with 12 bases in the middle. The CDR3 extends over 15 amino acids. The CDR3 region is CASSRGGQGNQPQHF. The CDR3, as DNA: TGTGCCAGCAGCCGGGGGGGTCAGGGCAATCAGCCCCAGCATTTT.

The J gene is TRBJ2-7, the V gene TRBV3-1 (or the pseudogene TRBV3-2); 9 bases match TRBD1. CDR1 is LGHDT, CDR2 YNNKEL, per germline (reference sequence). V lost 5 bases and J lost 1; bases outside the gene matches: 3. The CDR3 is 14 amino acids. DNA for the CDR3: TGTGCCAGCAGCGCCGGGACAGGGTCCTACGAGCAGTACTTC. Protein: CASSAGTGSYEQYF.

This sequence joins TRBV9 and TRBJ1-4; maybe TRBD1 (6 bases). The V end lost 0 bases, the J end lost 8 bases, and 14 bases lay between the germline ends. This CDR3 has 15 amino acids. Germline V gene data show CDR1 as SGDLS and CDR2 as YYNGEE. Here the CDR3 reads CASSVDGGQGEKLFF. Here the CDR3 DNA reads TGTGCCAGCAGCGTAGACGGGGGGCAGGGGGAAAAACTGTTTTTT.

A single count supports this clone. The V and J genes are TRBV24-1 and TRBJ2-1, with 12 bases lining up with TRBD2. V dropped 1 base and J dropped 10; count of bases not matched to a gene: 7. The length of the CDR3 is 16 residues. Germline V gene sequence: CDR1 KGHDR, CDR2 SFDVKD. CDR3 region: CATSDFSLAGGQEQFF. CDR3 bases: TGTGCCACCAGTGATTTTAGCCTAGCGGGAGGGCAGGAGCAGTTCTTC.